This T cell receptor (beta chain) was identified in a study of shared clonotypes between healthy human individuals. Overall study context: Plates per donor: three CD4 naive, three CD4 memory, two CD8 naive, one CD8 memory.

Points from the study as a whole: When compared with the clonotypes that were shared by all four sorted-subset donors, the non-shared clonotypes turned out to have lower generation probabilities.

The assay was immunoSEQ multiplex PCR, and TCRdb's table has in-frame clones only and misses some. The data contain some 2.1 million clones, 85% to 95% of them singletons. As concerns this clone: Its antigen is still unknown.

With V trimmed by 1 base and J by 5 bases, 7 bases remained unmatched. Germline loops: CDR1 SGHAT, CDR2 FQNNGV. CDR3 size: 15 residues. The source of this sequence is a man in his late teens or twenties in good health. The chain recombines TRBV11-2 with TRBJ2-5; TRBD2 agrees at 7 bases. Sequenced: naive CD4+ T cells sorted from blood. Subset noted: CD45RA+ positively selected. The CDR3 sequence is CASSLGGGATETQYF. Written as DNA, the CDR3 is TGTGCCAGCAGCTTAGGCGGGGGAGCCACGGAGACCCAGTACTTC.